This T cell receptor beta chain was identified during a study of shared clonotypes between healthy human individuals. Findings and limits, study-wide: Inspection by rarefaction showed sorted-subset sequencing to be incomplete despite large depth. The study found roughly 5% of naive CD4 clonotypes shared across four donors.

As regards this clone: Its antigen is undetermined.

The repertoire was sequenced with immunoSEQ multiplex PCR; TCRdb's copy has only in-frame clones and lacks some. The table includes 2 million to 2.5 million clones, more than 90% detected once. Trimming removed 4 bases from V and 7 bases from J, with 9 bases in between. The CDR3 extends over 12 amino acids. Germline CDR1 SGHAT, CDR2 FQNNGV. The receptor was derived from a man aged 18 to 29 in good health. V gene TRBV11-2 combines with J gene TRBJ2-3; unclear D gene. The sample taken for sequencing was naive CD4+ T cells sorted from blood. Subset in this sample: CD45RA+ positively selected. In nucleotides, the CDR3 is TGTGCCAGCAGCTCCCTTGTCAATACGCAGTATTTT. Its protein product is CASSSLVNTQYF.